Below, 2 T cell receptor beta chains from the same sample are listed, as sequenced in a study of OX40 agonist ivuxolimab in advanced cancers. Here immunoSEQ multiplex PCR was the method, and the copy in TCRdb shows in-frame clones only, minus some. This table has approximately 49,000 clones, approximately 81% appearing once. The sample in question was CD4+ or CD8+ T cells sorted from blood, obtained in a trial of the OX40 agonist ivuxolimab. All receptors come from an adult with an advanced solid tumor such as melanoma, head and neck, liver or kidney cancer.

The chain joins TRBV4-3 to TRBJ1-1; 8 bases are shared with TRBD1. V dropped 5 bases and J dropped 3; count of bases not matched to a gene: 8. CDR1 LGHNA and CDR2 YSLEER come from the germline V gene. CDR3 length equals 15 residues. This CDR3 is CASSVFGQGDTEAFF. The CDR3 DNA is TGCGCCAGCAGCGTATTCGGACAGGGCGACACTGAAGCTTTCTTT.

This rearrangement joins TRBV2 to TRBJ1-2; possible D gene TRBD1, 5 bases. CDR3 length: 12 amino acids. With 9 bases removed from V and 3 bases from J, the gap between germline ends came to 11 bases. Germline V gives CDR1 SNHLY, CDR2 FYNNEI. CDR3 sequence (DNA): TGTGCCAGTTTCAGGGTCGACTATGGCTACACCTTC. Encoded protein: CASFRVDYGYTF.